Below, one TCR beta chain is given with its context. Together with a sample-barcoded 5' primer, a J-beta primer mix was included in a second PCR lasting roughly 6 to 12 cycles. MiXCR, run by TCRdb on the 5' RACE reads, gives a single entry per CDR3 protein. The data contain fewer than 800,000 distinct CDR3 sequences, around 45% of them seen just once; the ten biggest clones take up roughly 31%. Per the germline V gene, CDR1 is SGHRS and CDR2 is YFSETQ. The CDR3 contains 19 residues. The junction had 12 bases not matched to a gene; V was cut back by 4 bases and J by 3 bases. This sample stems from a study of blood T cells in healthy people across ages. Study-level background: About one barcoded beta molecule was captured per two T cells (by template switching).

The gene calls are TRBV5-1 and TRBJ2-4; the match to TRBD2 covers 14 bases. Sequencing was carried out using blood. This clonotype was obtained from a woman in her sixties in good health. Here the CDR3 DNA reads TGCGCCAGCAGCGCCGGACTAGCGGGAGGAGCGCTGGGCAAAAACATTCAGTACTTC. Residues: CASSAGLAGGALGKNIQYF.